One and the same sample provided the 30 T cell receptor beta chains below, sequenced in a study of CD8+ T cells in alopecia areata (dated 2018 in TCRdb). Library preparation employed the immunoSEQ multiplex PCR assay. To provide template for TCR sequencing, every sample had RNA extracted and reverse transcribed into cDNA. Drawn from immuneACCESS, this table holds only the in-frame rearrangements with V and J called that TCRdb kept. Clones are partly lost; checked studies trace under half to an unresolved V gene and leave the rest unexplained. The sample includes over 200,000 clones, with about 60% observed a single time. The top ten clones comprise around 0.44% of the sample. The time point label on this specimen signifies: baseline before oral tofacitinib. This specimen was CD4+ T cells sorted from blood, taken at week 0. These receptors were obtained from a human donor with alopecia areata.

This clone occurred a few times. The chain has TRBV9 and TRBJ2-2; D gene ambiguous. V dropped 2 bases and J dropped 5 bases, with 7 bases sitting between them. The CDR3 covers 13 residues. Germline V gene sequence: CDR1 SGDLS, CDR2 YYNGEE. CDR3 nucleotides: TGTGCCAGCAGCGTGGAGTGGACCGGGGAGCTGTTTTTT. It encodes CASSVEWTGELFF.

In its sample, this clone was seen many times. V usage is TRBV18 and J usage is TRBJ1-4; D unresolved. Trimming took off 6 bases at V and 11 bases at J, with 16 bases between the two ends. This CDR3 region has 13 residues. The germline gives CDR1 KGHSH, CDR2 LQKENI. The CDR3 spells CASSLRAAPKLFF. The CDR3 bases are TGTGCCAGCTCCCTCCGGGCAGCCCCTAAACTGTTTTTT.

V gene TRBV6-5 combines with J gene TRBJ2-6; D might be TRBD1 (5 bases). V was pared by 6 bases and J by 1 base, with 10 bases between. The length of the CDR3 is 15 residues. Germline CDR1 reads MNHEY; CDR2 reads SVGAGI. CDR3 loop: CASSRPGSGANVLTF. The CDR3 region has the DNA TGTGCCAGCAGCCGACCAGGGTCTGGGGCCAACGTCCTGACTTTC.

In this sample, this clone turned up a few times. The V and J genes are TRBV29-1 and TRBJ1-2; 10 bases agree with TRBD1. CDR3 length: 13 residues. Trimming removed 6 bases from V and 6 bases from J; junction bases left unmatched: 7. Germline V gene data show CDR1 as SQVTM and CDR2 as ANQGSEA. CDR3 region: CSVLGQGDDGYTF. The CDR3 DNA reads TGCAGCGTCCTTGGACAGGGGGACGATGGCTACACCTTC.

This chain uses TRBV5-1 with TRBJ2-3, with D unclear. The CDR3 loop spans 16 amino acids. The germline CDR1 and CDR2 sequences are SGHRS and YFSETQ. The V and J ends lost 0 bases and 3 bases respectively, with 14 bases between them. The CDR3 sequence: CASSLGVVWGTDTQYF. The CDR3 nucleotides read TGCGCCAGCAGCTTGGGTGTGGTGTGGGGAACAGATACGCAGTATTTT.

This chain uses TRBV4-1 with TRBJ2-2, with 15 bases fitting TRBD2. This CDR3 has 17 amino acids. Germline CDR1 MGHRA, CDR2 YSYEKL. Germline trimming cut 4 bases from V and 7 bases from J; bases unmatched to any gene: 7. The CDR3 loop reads CASSRGLAGGKNGELFF. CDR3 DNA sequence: TGCGCCAGCAGCCGGGGACTAGCGGGAGGAAAGAACGGGGAGCTGTTTTTT.

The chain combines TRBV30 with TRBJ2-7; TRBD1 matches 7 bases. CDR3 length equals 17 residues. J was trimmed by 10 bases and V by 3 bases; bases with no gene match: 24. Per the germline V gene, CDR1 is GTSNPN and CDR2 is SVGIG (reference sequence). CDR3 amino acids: CAWRGQSVRSPIQGQYF. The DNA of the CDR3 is TGTGCCTGGAGGGGACAGTCCGTAAGGTCCCCTATACAAGGACAGTACTTC.

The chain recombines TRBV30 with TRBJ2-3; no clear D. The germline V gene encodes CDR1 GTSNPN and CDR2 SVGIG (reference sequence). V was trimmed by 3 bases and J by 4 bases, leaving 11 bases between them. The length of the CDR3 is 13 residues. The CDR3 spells CAWSRAAPDTQYF. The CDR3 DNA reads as TGTGCCTGGAGCCGGGCCGCTCCAGATACGCAGTATTTT.

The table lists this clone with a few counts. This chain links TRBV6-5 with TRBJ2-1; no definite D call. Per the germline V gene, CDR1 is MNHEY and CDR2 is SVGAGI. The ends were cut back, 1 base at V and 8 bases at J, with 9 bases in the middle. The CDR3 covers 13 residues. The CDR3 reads CASSYWSGHEQFF. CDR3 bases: TGTGCCAGCAGTTACTGGTCAGGCCATGAGCAGTTCTTC.

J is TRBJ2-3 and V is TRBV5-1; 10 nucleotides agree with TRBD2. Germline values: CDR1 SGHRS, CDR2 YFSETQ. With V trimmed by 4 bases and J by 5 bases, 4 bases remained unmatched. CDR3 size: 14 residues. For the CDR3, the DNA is TGCGCCAGCAGCCTCGGACTAGCGGAAGATACGCAGTATTTT. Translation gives CASSLGLAEDTQYF.

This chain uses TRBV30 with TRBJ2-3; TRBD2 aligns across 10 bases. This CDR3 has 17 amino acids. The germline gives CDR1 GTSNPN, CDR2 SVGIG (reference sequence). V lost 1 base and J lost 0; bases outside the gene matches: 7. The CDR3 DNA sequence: TGTGCCTGGAGTGCCCCAGGACTAGCGGCTAGCACAGATACGCAGTATTTT. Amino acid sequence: CAWSAPGLAASTDTQYF.

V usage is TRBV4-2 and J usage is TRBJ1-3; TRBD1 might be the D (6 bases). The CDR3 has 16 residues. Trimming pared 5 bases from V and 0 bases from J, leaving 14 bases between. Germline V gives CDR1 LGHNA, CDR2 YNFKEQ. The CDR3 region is CASSIDQGFSGNTIYF. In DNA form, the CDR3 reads TGTGCCAGCAGCATAGACCAGGGGTTCTCTGGAAACACCATATATTTT.

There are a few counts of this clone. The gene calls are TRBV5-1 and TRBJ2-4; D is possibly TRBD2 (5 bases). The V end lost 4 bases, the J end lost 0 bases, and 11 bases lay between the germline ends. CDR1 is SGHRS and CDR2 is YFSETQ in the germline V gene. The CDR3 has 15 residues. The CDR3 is CASSPDWLAKNIQYF. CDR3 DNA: TGCGCCAGCAGCCCGGACTGGCTAGCCAAAAACATTCAGTACTTC.

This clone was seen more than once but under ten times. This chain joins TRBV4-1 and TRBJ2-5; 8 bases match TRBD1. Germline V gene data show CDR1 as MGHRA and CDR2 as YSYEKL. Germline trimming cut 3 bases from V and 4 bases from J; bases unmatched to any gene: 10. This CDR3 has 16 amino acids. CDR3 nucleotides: TGCGCCAGCAGCCATTCAATGGCAGGGGGCGGAGAGACCCAGTACTTC. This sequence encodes CASSHSMAGGGETQYF.

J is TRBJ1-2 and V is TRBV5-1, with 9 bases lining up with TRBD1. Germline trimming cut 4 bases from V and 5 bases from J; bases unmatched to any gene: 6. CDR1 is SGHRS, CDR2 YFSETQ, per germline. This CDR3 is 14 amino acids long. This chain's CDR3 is CASSSSGTGYGYTF. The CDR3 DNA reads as TGCGCCAGCAGCAGCTCCGGGACAGGGTATGGCTACACCTTC. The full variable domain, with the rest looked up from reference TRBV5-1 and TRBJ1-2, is KAGVTQTPRYLIKTRGQQVTLSCSPISGHRSVSWYQQTPGQGLQFLFEYFSETQRNKGNFPGRFSGRQFSNSRSEMNVSTLELGDSALYLCASSSSGTGYGYTFGSGTRLTVV.

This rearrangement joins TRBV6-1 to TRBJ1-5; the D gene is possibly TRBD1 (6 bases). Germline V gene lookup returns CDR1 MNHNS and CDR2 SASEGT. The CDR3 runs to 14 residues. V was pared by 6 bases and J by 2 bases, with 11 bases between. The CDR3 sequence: CASSLQGGNQPQHF. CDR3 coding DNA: TGTGCCAGCAGCCTACAGGGAGGCAATCAGCCCCAGCATTTT.

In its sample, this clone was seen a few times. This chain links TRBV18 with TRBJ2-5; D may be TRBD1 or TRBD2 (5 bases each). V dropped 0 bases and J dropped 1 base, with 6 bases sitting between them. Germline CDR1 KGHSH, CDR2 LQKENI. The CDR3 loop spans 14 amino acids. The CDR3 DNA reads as TGTGCCAGCTCACCACCGAGGGGCCAAGAGACCCAGTACTTC. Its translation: CASSPPRGQETQYF.

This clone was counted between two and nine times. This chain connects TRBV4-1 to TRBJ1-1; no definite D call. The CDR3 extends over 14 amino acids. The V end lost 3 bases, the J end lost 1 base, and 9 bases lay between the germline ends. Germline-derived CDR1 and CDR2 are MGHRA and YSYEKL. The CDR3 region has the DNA TGCGCCAGCAGCCATGCCTGGGGGAACACTGAAGCTTTCTTT. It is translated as CASSHAWGNTEAFF.

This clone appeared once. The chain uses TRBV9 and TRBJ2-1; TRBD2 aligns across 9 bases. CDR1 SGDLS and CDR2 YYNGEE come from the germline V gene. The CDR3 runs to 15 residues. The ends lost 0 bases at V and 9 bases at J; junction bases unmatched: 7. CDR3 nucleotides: TGTGCCAGCAGCGTAGTTCCTAGCGGGATTGGTGAGCAGTTCTTC. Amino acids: CASSVVPSGIGEQFF.

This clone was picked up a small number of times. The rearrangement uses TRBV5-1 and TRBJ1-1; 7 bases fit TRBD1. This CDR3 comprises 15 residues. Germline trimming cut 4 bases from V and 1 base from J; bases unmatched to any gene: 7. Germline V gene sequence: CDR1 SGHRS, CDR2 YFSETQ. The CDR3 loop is CASSGDRAGNTEAFF. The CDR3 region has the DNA TGCGCCAGCAGCGGCGACAGGGCGGGGAACACTGAAGCTTTCTTT.

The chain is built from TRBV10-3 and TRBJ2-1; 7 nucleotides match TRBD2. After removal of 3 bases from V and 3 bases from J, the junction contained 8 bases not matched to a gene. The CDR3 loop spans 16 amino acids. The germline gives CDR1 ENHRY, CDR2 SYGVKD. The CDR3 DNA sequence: TGTGCCATCAGTGATAAGGGAGGGGTGCGCTACAATGAGCAGTTCTTC. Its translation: CAISDKGGVRYNEQFF.

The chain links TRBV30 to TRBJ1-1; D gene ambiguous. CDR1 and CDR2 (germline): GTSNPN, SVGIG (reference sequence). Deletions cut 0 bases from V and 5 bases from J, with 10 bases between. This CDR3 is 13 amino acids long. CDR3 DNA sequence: TGTGCCTGGAGTGTCAACTGGCGGACTGAAGCTTTCTTT. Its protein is CAWSVNWRTEAFF.

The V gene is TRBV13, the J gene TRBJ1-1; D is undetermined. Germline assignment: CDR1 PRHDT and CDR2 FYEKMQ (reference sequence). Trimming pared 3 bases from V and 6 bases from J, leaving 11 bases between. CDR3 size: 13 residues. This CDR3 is CASSFFRQAEAFF. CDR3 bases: TGTGCCAGCAGCTTTTTTCGGCAGGCTGAAGCTTTCTTT.

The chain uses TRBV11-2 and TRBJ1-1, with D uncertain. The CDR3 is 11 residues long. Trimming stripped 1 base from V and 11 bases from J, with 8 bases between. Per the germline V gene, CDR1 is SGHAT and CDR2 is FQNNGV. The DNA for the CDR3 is TGTGCCAGCAGCTTAGCCCATAGGGCTTTCTTT. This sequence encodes CASSLAHRAFF.

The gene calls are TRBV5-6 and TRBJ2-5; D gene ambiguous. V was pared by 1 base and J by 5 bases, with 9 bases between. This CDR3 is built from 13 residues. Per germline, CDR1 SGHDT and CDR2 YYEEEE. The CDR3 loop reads CASSLPARETQYF. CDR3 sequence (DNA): TGTGCCAGCAGCTTGCCAGCACGGGAGACCCAGTACTTC. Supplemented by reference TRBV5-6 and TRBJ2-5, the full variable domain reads DAGVTQSPTHLIKTRGQQVTLRCSPKSGHDTVSWYQQALGQGPQFIFQYYEEEERQRGNFPDRFSGHQFPNYSSELNVNALLLGDSALYLCASSLPARETQYFGPGTRLLVL.

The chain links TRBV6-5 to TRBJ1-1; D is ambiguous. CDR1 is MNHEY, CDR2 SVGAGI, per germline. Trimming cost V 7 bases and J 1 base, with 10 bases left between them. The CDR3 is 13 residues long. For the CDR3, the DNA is TGTGCCAGCATGAGGCAGGCGAACACTGAAGCTTTCTTT. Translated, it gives CASMRQANTEAFF.

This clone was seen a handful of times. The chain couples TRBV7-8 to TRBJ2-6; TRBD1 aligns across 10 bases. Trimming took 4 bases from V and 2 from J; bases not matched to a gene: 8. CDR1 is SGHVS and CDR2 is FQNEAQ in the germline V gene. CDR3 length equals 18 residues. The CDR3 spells CASSSLTGGATGANVLTF. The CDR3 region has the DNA TGTGCCAGCAGCTCCTTGACAGGGGGCGCAACTGGGGCCAACGTCCTGACTTTC.

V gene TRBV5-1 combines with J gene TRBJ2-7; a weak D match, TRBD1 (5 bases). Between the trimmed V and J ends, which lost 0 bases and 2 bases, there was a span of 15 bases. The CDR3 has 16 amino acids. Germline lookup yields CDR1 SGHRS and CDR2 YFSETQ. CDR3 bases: TGCGCCAGCAGCTTGGTAGGGGTATCGTCCACCTACGAGCAGTACTTC. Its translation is CASSLVGVSSTYEQYF.

CDR3 coding DNA: TGTGCCAGCAGCGCTCGGACAGGGTCTGGAGCTTTCTTT. Protein: CASSARTGSGAFF. The gene calls are TRBV9 and TRBJ1-1; 8 bases agree with TRBD1. J lost 10 bases, V lost 3 bases, and 8 bases had no gene match. There are 13 residues in the CDR3. Germline-derived CDR1 and CDR2 are SGDLS and YYNGEE.

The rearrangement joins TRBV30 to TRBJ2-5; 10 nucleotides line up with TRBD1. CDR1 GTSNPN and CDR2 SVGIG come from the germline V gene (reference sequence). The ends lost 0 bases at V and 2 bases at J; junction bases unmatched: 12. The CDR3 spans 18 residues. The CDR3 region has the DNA TGTGCCTGGAGTGTTTGGAGTTGGACAGGGGGTAATCAAGAGACCCAGTACTTC. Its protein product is CAWSVWSWTGGNQETQYF.